The next 9 T cell receptor beta chains were all read from a single sample in a study of blood T cell repertoires in COVID-19 (dated by TCRdb to the early 2020s). The library was made by the immunoSEQ multiplex PCR assay. Not all clones reach the TCRdb copy of this immuneACCESS table, which keeps in-frame sequences only. Checked studies attribute under half of the gap to unresolved V genes and leave the rest unexplained. The sample contains about 130,000 clones, about 88% of them found a single time. The ten largest clones capture around 2.5% of the sample. What was sequenced was PBMCs or T cells enriched from blood (not recorded which). These receptors all stem from a woman aged 45-65 years who had recovered from COVID-19.

V is TRBV7-9 and J is TRBJ1-6; D unresolved. The germline CDR1 and CDR2 sequences are SEHNR and FQNEAQ (reference sequence). The CDR3 length is 14 residues. V lost 1 base to trimming and J lost 6 bases, with 7 bases between them. CDR3 nucleotides: TGTGCCAGCAGCTTAGTCCTAGTTAATTCACCCCTCCACTTT. This translates into CASSLVLVNSPLHF.

The rearrangement links TRBV29-1 to TRBJ2-1; 12 nucleotides line up with TRBD2. The CDR3 contains 13 residues. J lost 6 bases, V lost 7 bases, and 4 bases had no gene match. Germline values: CDR1 SQVTM, CDR2 ANQGSEA. The CDR3 sequence is CSGTSGDPNEQFF. DNA for the CDR3: TGCAGCGGGACTAGCGGGGATCCCAATGAGCAGTTCTTC.

The chain couples TRBV19 to TRBJ1-5; possibly TRBD1 for D (5 bases). The germline V gene has CDR1 LNHDA and CDR2 SQIVND (reference sequence). The V end lost 1 base, the J end lost 7 bases, and 14 bases lay between the germline ends. The CDR3 spans 15 residues. CDR3 protein: CASSIGEGDAQPQHF. The CDR3 nucleotides read TGTGCCAGTAGTATAGGGGAAGGGGATGCGCAGCCCCAGCATTTT.

The chain combines TRBV6-5 with TRBJ1-3; D remains ambiguous. V was shortened by 5 bases and J by 0 bases, with 11 bases between the two germline ends. From germline, CDR1 is MNHEY and CDR2 SVGAGI. This CDR3 is 15 amino acids long. This CDR3 reads CASSRLVSSGNTIYF. The CDR3, as DNA: TGTGCCAGCAGTCGACTCGTTAGCTCTGGAAACACCATATATTTT.

The rearrangement uses TRBV23-1 and TRBJ2-7; 7 bases are a match to TRBD1. TRBV23-1 is noted as an ORF with a role that remains uncertain. CDR3 length equals 15 residues. After removal of 2 bases from V and 8 bases from J, the junction contained 12 bases not matched to a gene. CDR3 in DNA: TGCGCCAGCAGTCAACCGACCTTAACAGGGGAACAGCAGTACTTC. Amino acids: CASSQPTLTGEQQYF.

CDR3 bases: TGTGCCAGCAGCCGTCCCGGGACAGGGTTGACCGGGGAGCTGTTTTTT. Amino acids: CASSRPGTGLTGELFF. The chain has TRBV3-1 (or the pseudogene TRBV3-2) and TRBJ2-2, with 9 nucleotides matching TRBD1. Germline V gives CDR1 LGHDT, CDR2 YNNKEL (reference sequence). The CDR3 covers 16 residues. With V trimmed by 4 bases and J by 5 bases, 8 bases remained unmatched.

V is TRBV3-1 (or the pseudogene TRBV3-2) and J is TRBJ2-2, with 12 positions matching TRBD2. The CDR3 loop spans 16 amino acids. Germline V gene data show CDR1 as LGHDT and CDR2 as YNNKEL (reference sequence). The junction had 9 bases not matched to a gene; V was cut back by 7 bases and J by 6 bases. The CDR3 loop reads CASTRLAGVRPGELFF. CDR3 in DNA: TGTGCCAGCACCCGACTAGCGGGGGTTCGTCCCGGGGAGCTGTTTTTT.

This clone was detected only once. In DNA form, the CDR3 reads TGTGCCAGCACCTCCCTGGGACAGGGAGGAGTTGATGGCTACACCTTC. Translated: CASTSLGQGGVDGYTF. The rearrangement links TRBV27 to TRBJ1-2; 9 nucleotides line up with TRBD1. Germline V gives CDR1 MNHEY, CDR2 SMNVEV (reference sequence). CDR3 length: 16 amino acids. Trimming at V came to 7 bases and at J to 6 bases, leaving 15 bases not matched to a gene.

This chain connects TRBV7-9 to TRBJ1-4; D ambiguous. The CDR3 is 13 amino acids. In germline, CDR1 is SEHNR, CDR2 FQNEAQ (reference sequence). Trimming pared 7 bases from V and 7 bases from J, leaving 13 bases between. The CDR3 reads CASNGVLGEKLFF. CDR3 sequence (DNA): TGTGCCAGCAACGGGGTGCTGGGTGAAAAACTGTTTTTT.